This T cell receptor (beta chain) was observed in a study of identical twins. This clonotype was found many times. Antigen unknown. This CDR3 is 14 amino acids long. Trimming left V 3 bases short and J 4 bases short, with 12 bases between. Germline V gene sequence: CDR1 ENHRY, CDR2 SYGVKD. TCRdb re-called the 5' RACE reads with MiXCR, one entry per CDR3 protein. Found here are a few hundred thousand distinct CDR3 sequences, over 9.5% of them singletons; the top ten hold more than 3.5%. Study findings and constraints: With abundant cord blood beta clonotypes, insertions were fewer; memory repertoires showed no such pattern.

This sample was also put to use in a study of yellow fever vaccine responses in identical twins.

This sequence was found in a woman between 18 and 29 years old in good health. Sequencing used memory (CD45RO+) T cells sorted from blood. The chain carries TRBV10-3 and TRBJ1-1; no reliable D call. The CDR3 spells CAISDLISGTEAFF. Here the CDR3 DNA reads TGTGCCATCAGTGACCTAATTAGCGGCACTGAAGCTTTCTTT.